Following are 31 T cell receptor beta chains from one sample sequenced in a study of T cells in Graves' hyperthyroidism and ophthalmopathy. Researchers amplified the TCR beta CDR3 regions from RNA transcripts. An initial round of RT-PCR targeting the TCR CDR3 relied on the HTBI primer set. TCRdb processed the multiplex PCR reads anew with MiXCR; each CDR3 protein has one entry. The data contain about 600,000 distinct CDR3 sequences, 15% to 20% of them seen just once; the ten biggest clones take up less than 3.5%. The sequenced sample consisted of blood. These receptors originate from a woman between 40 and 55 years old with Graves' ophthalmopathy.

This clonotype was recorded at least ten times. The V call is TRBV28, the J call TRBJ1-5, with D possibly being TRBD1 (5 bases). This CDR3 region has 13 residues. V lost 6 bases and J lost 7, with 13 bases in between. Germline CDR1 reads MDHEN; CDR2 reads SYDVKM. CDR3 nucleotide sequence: TGTGCCAGCAGAAGCCAGGGATTCCAGCCCCAGCATTTT. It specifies CASRSQGFQPQHF.

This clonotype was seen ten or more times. The CDR3 protein is CASSYGGGGSSYNEQFF. CDR3 nucleotide sequence: TGTGCCAGCAGTTACGGAGGGGGGGGCAGCTCCTACAATGAGCAGTTCTTC. The chain uses TRBV6-2 or TRBV6-3 and TRBJ2-1; tentatively, D is TRBD2 (7 bases). CDR3 size: 17 residues. Deletions cut 2 bases from V and 0 bases from J, with 14 bases between. Germline assignment: CDR1 MNHEY and CDR2 SVGEGT.

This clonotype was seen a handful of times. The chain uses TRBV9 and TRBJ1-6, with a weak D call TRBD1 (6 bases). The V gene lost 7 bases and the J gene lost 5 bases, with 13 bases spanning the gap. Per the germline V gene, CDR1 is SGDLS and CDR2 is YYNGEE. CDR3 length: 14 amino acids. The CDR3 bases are TGTGCCAGCCGGGGGCCTTTGGATAATTCACCCCTCCACTTT. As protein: CASRGPLDNSPLHF.

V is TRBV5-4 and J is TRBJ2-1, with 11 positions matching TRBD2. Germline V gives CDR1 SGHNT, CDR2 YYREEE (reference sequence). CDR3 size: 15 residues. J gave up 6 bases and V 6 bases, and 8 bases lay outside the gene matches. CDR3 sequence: CASTTGTSGGNEQFF. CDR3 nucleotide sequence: TGTGCCAGCACCACCGGGACTAGCGGTGGCAATGAGCAGTTCTTC.

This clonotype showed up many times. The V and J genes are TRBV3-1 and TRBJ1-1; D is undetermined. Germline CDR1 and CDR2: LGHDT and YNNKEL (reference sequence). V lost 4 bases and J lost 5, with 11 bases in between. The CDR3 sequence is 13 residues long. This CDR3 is CASSREDVTEAFF. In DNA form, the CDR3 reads TGTGCCAGCAGCCGGGAGGATGTGACTGAAGCTTTCTTT. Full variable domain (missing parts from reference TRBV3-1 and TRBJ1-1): DTAVSQTPKYLVTQMGNDKSIKCEQNLGHDTMYWYKQDSKKFLKIMFSYNNKELIINETVPNRFSPKSPDKAHLNLHINSLELGDSAVYFCASSREDVTEAFFGQGTRLTVV.

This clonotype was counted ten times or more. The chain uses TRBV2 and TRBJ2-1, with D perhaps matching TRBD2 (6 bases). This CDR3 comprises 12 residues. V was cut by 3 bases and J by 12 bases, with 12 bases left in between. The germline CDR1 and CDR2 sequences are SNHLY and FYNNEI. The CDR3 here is CASSDNRRAQFF. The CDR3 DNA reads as TGTGCCAGCAGTGACAACAGGAGGGCGCAGTTCTTC.

CDR3 coding DNA: TGCGCCAGCAGCTTGAAAGACAGGGGGAACACTGAAGCTTTCTTT. Protein sequence: CASSLKDRGNTEAFF. The chain has TRBV5-1 and TRBJ1-1, with TRBD1 matching 8 bases. The CDR3 consists of 15 residues. V lost 1 base, J lost 1 base, and 3 bases stayed unmatched. Germline lookup yields CDR1 SGHRS and CDR2 YFSETQ.

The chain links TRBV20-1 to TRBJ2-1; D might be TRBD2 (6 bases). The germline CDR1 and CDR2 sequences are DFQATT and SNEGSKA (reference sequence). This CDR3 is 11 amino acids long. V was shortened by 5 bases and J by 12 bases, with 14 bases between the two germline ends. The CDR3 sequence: CSADRDFWQFF. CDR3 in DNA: TGCAGTGCTGATCGGGACTTCTGGCAGTTCTTC.

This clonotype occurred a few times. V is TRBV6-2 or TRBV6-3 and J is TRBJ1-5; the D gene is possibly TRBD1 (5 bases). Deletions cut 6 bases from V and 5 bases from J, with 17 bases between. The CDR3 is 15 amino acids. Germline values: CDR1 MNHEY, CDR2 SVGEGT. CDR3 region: CASRTPSGGDQPQHF. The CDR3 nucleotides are TGTGCCAGCAGAACCCCTTCCGGGGGGGATCAGCCCCAGCATTTT.

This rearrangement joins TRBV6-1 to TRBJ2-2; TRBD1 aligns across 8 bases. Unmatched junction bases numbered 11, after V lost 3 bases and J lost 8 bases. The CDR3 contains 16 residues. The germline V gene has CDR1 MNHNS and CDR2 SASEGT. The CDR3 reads CASSDQGTGKVGELFF. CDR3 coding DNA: TGTGCCAGCAGTGACCAAGGGACAGGCAAAGTAGGGGAGCTGTTTTTT.

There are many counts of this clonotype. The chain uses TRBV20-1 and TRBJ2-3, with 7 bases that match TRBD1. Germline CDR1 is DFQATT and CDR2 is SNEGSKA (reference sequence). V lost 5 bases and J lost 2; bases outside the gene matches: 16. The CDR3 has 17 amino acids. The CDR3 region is CSASHQISGTVTDTQYF. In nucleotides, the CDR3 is TGCAGTGCTTCCCACCAAATATCGGGGACAGTCACAGATACGCAGTATTTT.

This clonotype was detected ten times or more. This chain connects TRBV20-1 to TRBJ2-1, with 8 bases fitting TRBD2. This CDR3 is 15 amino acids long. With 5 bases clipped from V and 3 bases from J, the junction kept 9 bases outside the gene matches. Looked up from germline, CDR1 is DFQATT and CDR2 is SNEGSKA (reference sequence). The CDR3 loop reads CSAPFGAGDYNEQFF. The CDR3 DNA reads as TGCAGTGCTCCCTTCGGAGCGGGGGACTACAATGAGCAGTTCTTC.

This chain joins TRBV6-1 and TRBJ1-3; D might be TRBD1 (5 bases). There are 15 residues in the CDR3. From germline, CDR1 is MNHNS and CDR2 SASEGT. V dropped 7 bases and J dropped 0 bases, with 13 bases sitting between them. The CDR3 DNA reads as TGTGCCAGCATGCAGGGAACAAACTCTGGAAACACCATATATTTT. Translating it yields CASMQGTNSGNTIYF.

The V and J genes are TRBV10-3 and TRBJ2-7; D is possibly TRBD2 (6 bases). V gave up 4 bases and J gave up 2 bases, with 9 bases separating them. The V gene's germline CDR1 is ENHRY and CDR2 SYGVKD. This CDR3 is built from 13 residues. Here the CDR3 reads CAISAGEAYEQYF. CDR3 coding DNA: TGTGCCATCAGTGCGGGGGAGGCCTACGAGCAGTACTTC.

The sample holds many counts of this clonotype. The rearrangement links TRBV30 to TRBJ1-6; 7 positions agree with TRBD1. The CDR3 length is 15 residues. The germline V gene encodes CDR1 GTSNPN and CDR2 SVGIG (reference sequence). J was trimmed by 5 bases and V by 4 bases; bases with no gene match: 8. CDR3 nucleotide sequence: TGTGCCTGGACGGCACAGGGGTGGAATAATTCACCCCTCCACTTT. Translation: CAWTAQGWNNSPLHF.

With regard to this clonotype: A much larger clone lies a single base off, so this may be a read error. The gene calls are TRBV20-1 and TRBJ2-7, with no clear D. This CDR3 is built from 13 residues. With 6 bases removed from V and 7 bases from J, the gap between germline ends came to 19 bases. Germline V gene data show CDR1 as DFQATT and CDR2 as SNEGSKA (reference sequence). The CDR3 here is CSALHSTRDEQYF. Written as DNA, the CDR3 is TGCAGTGCCTTACACTCGACACGTGATGAGCAGTACTTC.

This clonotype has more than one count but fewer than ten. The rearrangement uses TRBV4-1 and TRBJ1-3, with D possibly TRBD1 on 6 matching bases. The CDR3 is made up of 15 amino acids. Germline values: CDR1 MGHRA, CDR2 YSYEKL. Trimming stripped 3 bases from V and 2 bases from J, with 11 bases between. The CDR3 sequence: CASSHPPGAGNTIYF. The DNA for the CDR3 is TGCGCCAGCAGCCATCCTCCAGGGGCTGGAAACACCATATATTTT.

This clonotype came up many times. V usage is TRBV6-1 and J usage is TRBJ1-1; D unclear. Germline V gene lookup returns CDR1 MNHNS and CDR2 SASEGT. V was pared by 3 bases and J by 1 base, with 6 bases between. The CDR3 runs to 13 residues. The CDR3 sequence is CASSDPPNTEAFF. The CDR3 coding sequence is TGTGCCAGCAGTGACCCCCCGAACACTGAAGCTTTCTTT.

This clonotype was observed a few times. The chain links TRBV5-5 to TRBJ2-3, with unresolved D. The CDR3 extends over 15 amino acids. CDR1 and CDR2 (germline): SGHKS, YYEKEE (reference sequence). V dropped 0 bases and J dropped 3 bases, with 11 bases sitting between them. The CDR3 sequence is CASSLVLGLTDTQYF. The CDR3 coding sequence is TGTGCCAGCAGCTTGGTCCTGGGCCTTACAGATACGCAGTATTTT.

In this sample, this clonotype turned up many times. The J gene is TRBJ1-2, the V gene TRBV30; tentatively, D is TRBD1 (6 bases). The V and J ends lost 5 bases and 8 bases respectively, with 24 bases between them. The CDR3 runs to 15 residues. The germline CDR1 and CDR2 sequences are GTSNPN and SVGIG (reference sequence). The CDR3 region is CAWRPQGSWFLGYTF. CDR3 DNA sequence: TGTGCCTGGCGCCCCCAGGGGAGCTGGTTCTTGGGCTACACCTTC.

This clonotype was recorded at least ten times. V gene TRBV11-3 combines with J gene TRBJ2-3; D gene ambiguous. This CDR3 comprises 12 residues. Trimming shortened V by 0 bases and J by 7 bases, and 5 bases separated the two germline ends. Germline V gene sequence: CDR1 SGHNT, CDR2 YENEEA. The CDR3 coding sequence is TGTGCCAGCAGCTTAGATTTGCATACGCAGTATTTT. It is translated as CASSLDLHTQYF.

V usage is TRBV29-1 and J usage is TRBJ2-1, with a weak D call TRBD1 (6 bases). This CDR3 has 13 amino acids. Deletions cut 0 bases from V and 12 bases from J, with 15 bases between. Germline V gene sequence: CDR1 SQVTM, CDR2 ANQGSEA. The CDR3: CSVEDRWGQAQFF. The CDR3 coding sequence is TGCAGCGTTGAAGATCGCTGGGGGCAAGCGCAGTTCTTC.

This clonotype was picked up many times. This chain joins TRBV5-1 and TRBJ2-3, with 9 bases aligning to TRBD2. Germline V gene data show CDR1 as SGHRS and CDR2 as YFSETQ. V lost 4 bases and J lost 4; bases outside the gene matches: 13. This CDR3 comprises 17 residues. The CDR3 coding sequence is TGCGCCAGCAGCACATATAGCGGGAGCACGTTAGCAGATACGCAGTATTTT. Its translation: CASSTYSGSTLADTQYF.

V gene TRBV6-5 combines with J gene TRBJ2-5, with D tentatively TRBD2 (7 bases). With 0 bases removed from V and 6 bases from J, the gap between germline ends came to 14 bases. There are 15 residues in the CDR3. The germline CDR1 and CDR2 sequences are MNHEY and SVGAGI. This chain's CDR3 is CASSYSGLGGQTQYF. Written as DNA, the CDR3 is TGTGCCAGCAGTTACTCGGGTTTGGGGGGGCAGACCCAGTACTTC.

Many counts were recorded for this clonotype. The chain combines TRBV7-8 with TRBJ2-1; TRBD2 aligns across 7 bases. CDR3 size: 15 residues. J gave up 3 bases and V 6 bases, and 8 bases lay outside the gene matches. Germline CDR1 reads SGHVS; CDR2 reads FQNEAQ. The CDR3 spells CASSKGLMLYNEQFF. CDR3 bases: TGTGCCAGCAGTAAGGGACTAATGCTCTACAATGAGCAGTTCTTC.

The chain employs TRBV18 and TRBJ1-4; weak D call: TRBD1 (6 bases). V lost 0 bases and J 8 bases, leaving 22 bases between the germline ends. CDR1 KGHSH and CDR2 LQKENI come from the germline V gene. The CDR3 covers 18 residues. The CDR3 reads CASSPPTLRRGDEEKLFF. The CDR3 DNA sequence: TGTGCCAGCTCACCACCGACCCTCCGAAGGGGGGATGAAGAAAAACTGTTTTTT.

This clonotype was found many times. The DNA of the CDR3 is TGTGCCAGCAGCCATACGACAGGGCTGGGGTCCTACGAGCAGTACTTC. This encodes CASSHTTGLGSYEQYF. V usage is TRBV28 and J usage is TRBJ2-7; TRBD1 matches at 7 bases. Trimming at V came to 6 bases and at J to 1 base, leaving 12 bases not matched to a gene. The CDR3 contains 16 residues. From germline, CDR1 is MDHEN and CDR2 SYDVKM.

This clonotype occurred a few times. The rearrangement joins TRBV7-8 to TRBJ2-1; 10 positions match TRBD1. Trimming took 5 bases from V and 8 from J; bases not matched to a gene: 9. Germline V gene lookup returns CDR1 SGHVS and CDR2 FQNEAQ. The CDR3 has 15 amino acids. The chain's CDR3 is CASSRLGTGEDEQFF. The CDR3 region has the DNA TGTGCCAGCAGCCGCCTGGGGACAGGGGAGGATGAGCAGTTCTTC. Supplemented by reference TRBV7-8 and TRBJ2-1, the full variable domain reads GAGVSQSPRYKVAKRGQDVALRCDPISGHVSLFWYQQALGQGPEFLTYFQNEAQLDKSGLPSDRFFAERPEGSVSTLKIQRTQQEDSAVYLCASSRLGTGEDEQFFGPGTRLTVL.

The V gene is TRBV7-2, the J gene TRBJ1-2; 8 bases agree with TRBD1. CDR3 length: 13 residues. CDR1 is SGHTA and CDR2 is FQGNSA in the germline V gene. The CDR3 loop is CATQSGGGNGYTF. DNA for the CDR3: TGTGCTACCCAATCAGGGGGCGGAAATGGCTACACCTTC.

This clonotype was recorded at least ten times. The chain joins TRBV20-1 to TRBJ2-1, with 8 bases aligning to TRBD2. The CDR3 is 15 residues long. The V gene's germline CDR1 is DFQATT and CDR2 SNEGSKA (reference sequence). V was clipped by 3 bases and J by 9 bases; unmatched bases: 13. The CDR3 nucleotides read TGCAGTGCTAGGGGGTGGAGGGCGGGAGGCGGTGAGCAGTTCTTC. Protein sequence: CSARGWRAGGGEQFF.

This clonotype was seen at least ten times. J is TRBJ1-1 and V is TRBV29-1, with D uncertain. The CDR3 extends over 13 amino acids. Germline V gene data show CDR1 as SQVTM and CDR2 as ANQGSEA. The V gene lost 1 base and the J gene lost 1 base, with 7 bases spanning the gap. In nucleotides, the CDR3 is TGCAGCGTTGAAGTGGTGGAGAACACTGAAGCTTTCTTT. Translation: CSVEVVENTEAFF.